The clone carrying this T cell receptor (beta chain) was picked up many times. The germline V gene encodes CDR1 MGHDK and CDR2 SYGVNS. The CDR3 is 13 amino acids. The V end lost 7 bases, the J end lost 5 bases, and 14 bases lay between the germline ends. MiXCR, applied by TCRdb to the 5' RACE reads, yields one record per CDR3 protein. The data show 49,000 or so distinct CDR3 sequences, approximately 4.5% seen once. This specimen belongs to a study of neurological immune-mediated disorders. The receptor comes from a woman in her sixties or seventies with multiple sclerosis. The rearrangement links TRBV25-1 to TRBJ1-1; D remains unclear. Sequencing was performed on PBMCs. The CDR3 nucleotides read TGTGCCAGCACCACCGAGACTCGGACTGAAGCTTTCTTT. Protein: CASTTETRTEAFF. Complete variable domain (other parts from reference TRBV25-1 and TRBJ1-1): EADIYQTPRYLVIGTGKKITLECSQTMGHDKMYWYQQDPGMELHLIHYSYGVNSTEKGDLSSESTVSRIRTEHFPLTLESARPSHTSQYLCASTTETRTEAFFGQGTRLTVV.